Below, one T cell receptor (beta chain) is given with its context. Its antigen is not identified. TCRdb analysed the reads with MiXCR anew, one entry per CDR3 protein. The sample has 290,000 or so distinct CDR3 sequences, about 8.8% seen once; the top ten hold around 2.5%. These data originate in a study of T cell repertoires in cytomegalovirus infection. As for the study in general: Public TCR beta signature analysis indicated the presence of both CMV infection and matching HLA type.

Findings of the study overall: Public TCR beta family frequency separated CMV-and-HLA carriers, including in an independent cohort. Dominating the ex vivo response were HLA-C-restricted CMV-specific TCR beta clonotypes.

The receptor's source is a human donor in good health (CMV status not recorded). Some clones in this sample may be carry-over from other donors' samples. The sequenced material came from PBMCs.

This chain's CDR3 is CASTSVGAAEAFF. Here the CDR3 DNA reads TGTGCCAGCACCTCTGTAGGGGCGGCTGAAGCTTTCTTT. The chain employs TRBV7-9 and TRBJ1-1; the D gene is possibly TRBD1 (5 bases). CDR3 length: 13 residues. Per the germline V gene, CDR1 is SEHNR and CDR2 is FQNEAQ (reference sequence). V shed 7 bases and J shed 6 bases, with 15 bases lying between them.